These 25 T cell receptor beta chains were all obtained from the same sample, sequenced in a study of blood T cell repertoires in COVID-19. Produced via immunoSEQ multiplex PCR; TCRdb's table is partial and in-frame only. The sample holds around 100,000 clones, approximately 80% seen once. Sequencing input: peripheral blood. The source of these receptors is a woman between 65 and 79 years old with acute or convalescent COVID-19.

This clone showed up just a few times. The chain is built from TRBV10-3 and TRBJ1-6, with D tentatively TRBD1 (5 bases). The CDR3 totals 15 residues. CDR1 is ENHRY and CDR2 is SYGVKD in the germline V gene. V dropped 2 bases and J dropped 7 bases, with 12 bases sitting between them. The CDR3 DNA reads as TGTGCCATCAGTGAGCTGGGGGGAGGGAATTCACCCCTCCACTTT. Protein product: CAISELGGGNSPLHF.

The genes are TRBV2 and TRBJ2-7; TRBD1 matches 9 bases. Germline assignment: CDR1 SNHLY and CDR2 FYNNEI. The CDR3 runs 14 residues. V shed 2 bases, J shed 6 bases, and the junction held 5 bases outside the gene matches. CDR3 amino acids: CASSEYPTGGEQYF. The CDR3, as DNA: TGTGCCAGCAGTGAATACCCGACAGGGGGCGAGCAGTACTTC.

The rearrangement links TRBV6-2 or TRBV6-3 to TRBJ2-1; 10 bases fit TRBD2. The CDR3 runs to 14 residues. Looked up from germline, CDR1 is MNHEY and CDR2 is SVGEGT. V gave up 6 bases and J gave up 6 bases; unmatched junction bases: 5. The CDR3 DNA reads as TGTGCCAGCAGCCCCGGACTAGCGGTCAATGAGCAGTTCTTC. Translation gives CASSPGLAVNEQFF.

The chain employs TRBV14 and TRBJ1-2; TRBD1 matches at 8 bases. CDR1 and CDR2 (germline): SGHDN, FVKESK. The length of the CDR3 is 14 residues. Trimming took 5 bases from V and 6 from J; bases not matched to a gene: 8. The DNA for the CDR3 is TGTGCCAGCAGCGGCGGACAGGGAATCGATGGCTACACCTTC. Its protein is CASSGGQGIDGYTF.

This chain joins TRBV28 and TRBJ1-2; 9 bases are a match to TRBD1. The CDR3 runs 16 residues. With 3 bases clipped from V and 6 bases from J, the junction kept 11 bases outside the gene matches. CDR1 is MDHEN, CDR2 SYDVKM, per germline. The CDR3 region has the DNA TGTGCCAGCAGTTTGTGGGGGGGACAGGGCGCAAATGGCTACACCTTC. Translated: CASSLWGGQGANGYTF.

This chain joins TRBV28 and TRBJ2-3, with unresolved D. V lost 2 bases and J lost 6, with 9 bases in between. This CDR3 comprises 13 residues. In germline, CDR1 is MDHEN, CDR2 SYDVKM. CDR3 in amino acids: CASSLPGLDTQYF. The CDR3 coding sequence is TGTGCCAGCAGTTTACCTGGGCTCGATACGCAGTATTTT.

The rearrangement links TRBV2 to TRBJ1-6, with D hard to call. V was cut by 5 bases and J by 7 bases, with 12 bases left in between. CDR3 length: 14 amino acids. The germline CDR1 and CDR2 sequences are SNHLY and FYNNEI. The CDR3 nucleotides read TGTGCCAGCAGTTCGAGGGATGGGAATTCACCCCTCCACTTT. Translation gives CASSSRDGNSPLHF. Variable domain in full (rest from reference TRBV2 and TRBJ1-6): EPEVTQTPSHQVTQMGQEVILRCVPISNHLYFYWYRQILGQKVEFLVSFYNNEISEKSEIFDDQFSVERPDGSNFTLKIRSTKLEDSAMYFCASSSRDGNSPLHFGNGTRLTVT.

This sequence joins TRBV28 and TRBJ1-6; D remains unclear. Germline loops: CDR1 MDHEN, CDR2 SYDVKM. The CDR3 covers 12 residues. V was clipped by 5 bases and J by 6 bases, with 5 bases between them. CDR3 in amino acids: CASSDTNSPLHF. CDR3 sequence (DNA): TGTGCCAGCAGTGACACTAATTCACCCCTCCACTTT.

The chain couples TRBV7-9 to TRBJ2-2, with TRBD2 matching 14 bases. The CDR3 consists of 18 residues. The germline V gene has CDR1 SEHNR and CDR2 FQNEAQ (reference sequence). Unmatched junction bases numbered 7, after V lost 5 bases and J lost 2 bases. CDR3 in amino acids: CASSPGLAGAINTGELFF. The CDR3 coding sequence is TGTGCCAGCAGCCCGGGACTAGCGGGGGCCATTAACACCGGGGAGCTGTTTTTT. Full variable domain (remainder filled in from reference TRBV7-9 and TRBJ2-2): DTGVSQNPRHKITKRGQNVTFRCDPISEHNRLYWYRQTLGQGPEFLTYFQNEAQLEKSRLLSDRFSAERPKGSFSTLEIQRTEQGDSAMYLCASSPGLAGAINTGELFFGEGSRLTVL.

The V call is TRBV15, the J call TRBJ2-1; 13 nucleotides agree with TRBD2. The CDR3 totals 15 residues. After removal of 0 bases from V and 12 bases from J, the junction contained 5 bases not matched to a gene. Germline V gives CDR1 LNHNV, CDR2 YYDKDF (reference sequence). CDR3 residues: CATSRDLLAGGLQFF. CDR3 coding DNA: TGTGCCACCAGCAGAGATCTACTAGCGGGAGGGCTGCAGTTCTTC.

The chain links TRBV3-1 (or the pseudogene TRBV3-2) to TRBJ2-3; no definite D call. The V end lost 1 base, the J end lost 5 bases, and 7 bases lay between the germline ends. The CDR3 is 13 residues long. The V gene's germline CDR1 is LGHDT and CDR2 YNNKEL (reference sequence). This chain's CDR3 is CASSQARGDTQYF. Here the CDR3 DNA reads TGTGCCAGCAGCCAAGCAAGAGGAGATACGCAGTATTTT.

The rearrangement joins TRBV15 to TRBJ2-5; a weak D match, TRBD1 (6 bases). Germline V gene sequence: CDR1 LNHNV, CDR2 YYDKDF (reference sequence). CDR3 length equals 19 residues. V lost 3 bases, J lost 4 bases, and 27 bases lay in between. The CDR3 protein is CATSRTRALGIGGRETQYF. The CDR3 nucleotides read TGTGCCACCAGCAGGACCAGGGCCCTAGGGATAGGGGGTAGAGAGACCCAGTACTTC.

The V call is TRBV7-8, the J call TRBJ2-3; D possibly corresponds to TRBD2 (5 bases). Per the germline V gene, CDR1 is SGHVS and CDR2 is FQNEAQ. Trimming cost V 2 bases and J 2 bases, with 11 bases left between them. The CDR3 extends over 15 amino acids. The CDR3, as DNA: TGTGCCAGCAGCTTAAGCGGAGACCTCACAGATACGCAGTATTTT. Translated: CASSLSGDLTDTQYF. The full variable domain, its missing parts supplied by reference TRBV7-8 and TRBJ2-3, is GAGVSQSPRYKVAKRGQDVALRCDPISGHVSLFWYQQALGQGPEFLTYFQNEAQLDKSGLPSDRFFAERPEGSVSTLKIQRTQQEDSAVYLCASSLSGDLTDTQYFGPGTRLTVL.

The chain joins TRBV5-1 to TRBJ2-1; possibly TRBD1 for D (6 bases). The CDR3 totals 15 residues. Germline V gene sequence: CDR1 SGHRS, CDR2 YFSETQ. The V and J ends lost 0 bases and 10 bases respectively, with 17 bases between them. CDR3 in DNA: TGCGCCAGCAGCTTGGTTAGTGACAGGACCGACGAGCAGTTCTTC. This translates into CASSLVSDRTDEQFF.

The chain combines TRBV2 with TRBJ1-5, with a tentative D call TRBD1 (6 bases). V was trimmed by 7 bases and J by 3 bases, leaving 10 bases between them. The CDR3 covers 13 residues. Germline CDR1 and CDR2: SNHLY and FYNNEI. CDR3 DNA sequence: TGTGCCAGCAATGACAGGTACAATCAGCCCCAGCATTTT. Its translation is CASNDRYNQPQHF.

The chain employs TRBV5-1 and TRBJ2-1, with a weak D call TRBD2 (6 bases). The CDR3 covers 14 residues. Germline values: CDR1 SGHRS, CDR2 YFSETQ. V lost 0 bases and J 8 bases, leaving 12 bases between the germline ends. CDR3 sequence reads: CASSLAAGLDEQFF. The CDR3 DNA reads TGCGCCAGCAGCTTGGCAGCGGGTCTGGATGAGCAGTTCTTC.

V is TRBV5-5 and J is TRBJ2-5, with TRBD1 matching 8 bases. The CDR3 length is 14 residues. From germline, CDR1 is SGHKS and CDR2 YYEKEE (reference sequence). V was pared by 3 bases and J by 1 base, with 2 bases of the junction left unmatched. CDR3 residues: CASSSGTGQETQYF. Written as DNA, the CDR3 is TGTGCCAGCAGCTCGGGGACAGGCCAAGAGACCCAGTACTTC.

This chain uses TRBV7-9 with TRBJ2-1, with D perhaps matching TRBD2 (5 bases). V was clipped by 2 bases and J by 10 bases, with 9 bases between them. Germline loops: CDR1 SEHNR, CDR2 FQNEAQ (reference sequence). The CDR3 covers 12 residues. In DNA, the CDR3 is TGTGCCAGCAGCTTATCCGGACTCGAGCAGTTCTTC. Residues: CASSLSGLEQFF.

This clone was counted only a few times. This chain links TRBV1 with TRBJ2-7; the table gives TRBD2 as D, unverified against the DNA. TRBV1 is given as a pseudogene. CDR3 size: 15 residues. The CDR3 sequence is CTSSQRAGPTYEQYF. Written as DNA, the CDR3 is TGCACCAGCAGCCAAAGAGCGGGACCTACCTACGAGCAGTACTTC.

The rearrangement joins TRBV10-3 to TRBJ2-3, with 13 bases fitting TRBD2. Trimming took 6 bases from V and 0 from J; bases not matched to a gene: 3. Germline CDR1 reads ENHRY; CDR2 reads SYGVKD. The CDR3 is 16 residues long. This chain's CDR3 is CAIRGTSGISTDTQYF. The CDR3 DNA sequence: TGTGCCATCAGGGGGACTAGCGGGATTAGCACAGATACGCAGTATTTT.

The chain carries TRBV7-3 and TRBJ2-2, with no clear D. This CDR3 comprises 13 residues. Deletions cut 5 bases from V and 1 base from J, with 5 bases between. Germline V gene lookup returns CDR1 SGHTA and CDR2 FQGTGA. In nucleotides, the CDR3 is TGTGCCAGCAGCAGAGAGAACACCGGGGAGCTGTTTTTT. Translation: CASSRENTGELFF.

This clone appeared a single time. The CDR3 region is CASSLSTRQETQYF. DNA for the CDR3: TGTGCCAGCAGCCTAAGTACCCGACAAGAGACCCAGTACTTC. The chain links TRBV5-6 to TRBJ2-5, with no clear D. V dropped 4 bases and J dropped 2 bases, with 12 bases sitting between them. The germline V gene encodes CDR1 SGHDT and CDR2 YYEEEE. CDR3 size: 14 residues.

The gene calls are TRBV30 and TRBJ2-7, with 8 nucleotides matching TRBD1. CDR1 is GTSNPN and CDR2 is SVGIG in the germline V gene (reference sequence). This CDR3 has 13 residues. V shed 5 bases and J 4 bases; nucleotides not matched to a gene: 7. CDR3 sequence: CAWDKDRVYEQYF. Here the CDR3 DNA reads TGTGCCTGGGATAAGGACAGGGTTTACGAGCAGTACTTC.

This chain connects TRBV19 to TRBJ1-5; 9 bases agree with TRBD1. The CDR3 consists of 16 residues. Germline CDR1 LNHDA, CDR2 SQIVND (reference sequence). V was pared by 6 bases and J by 4 bases, with 10 bases of the junction left unmatched. CDR3 region: CASRVLRTGENQPQHF. The CDR3 coding sequence is TGTGCCAGTAGGGTATTGAGGACAGGGGAAAATCAGCCCCAGCATTTT.

The V and J genes are TRBV2 and TRBJ2-1, with unresolved D. Germline V lookup: CDR1 SNHLY, CDR2 FYNNEI. This CDR3 region has 11 residues. V lost 6 bases and J lost 4, with 4 bases in between. The CDR3 nucleotides read TGTGCCAGCAGCACTTACAATGAGCAGTTCTTC. This codes for CASSTYNEQFF.